This entry lists 17 T cell receptor beta chains sequenced from one sample in a study of blood T cell repertoires in COVID-19. Clones were sequenced by immunoSEQ multiplex PCR, and TCRdb holds only the in-frame ones, with some missing. The data contain more than 85,000 clones, roughly 84% of them singletons. Sample: peripheral blood. The source is a woman of 80 years or more with acute or convalescent COVID-19.

This clone was recorded a few times. The rearrangement links TRBV10-3 to TRBJ2-2, with D tentatively TRBD2 (5 bases). Germline V gives CDR1 ENHRY, CDR2 SYGVKD. Trimming cost V 3 bases and J 4 bases, with 21 bases left between them. The CDR3 length is 18 residues. CDR3 region: CAISDYFLASEGTGELFF. In nucleotides, the CDR3 is TGTGCCATCAGTGACTATTTTTTGGCCTCCGAGGGCACCGGGGAGCTGTTTTTT.

V is TRBV19 and J is TRBJ1-4; 9 nucleotides match TRBD1. Trimming took 6 bases from V and 6 from J; bases not matched to a gene: 2. Germline values: CDR1 LNHDA, CDR2 SQIVND (reference sequence). The CDR3 consists of 13 residues. DNA of the CDR3: TGTGCCAGTAGAAGGACAGGGGATGAAAAACTGTTTTTT. It specifies CASRRTGDEKLFF.

The V call is TRBV18, the J call TRBJ2-1; 7 bases match TRBD1. The CDR3 contains 13 residues. In germline, CDR1 is KGHSH, CDR2 LQKENI. V shed 3 bases and J 4 bases; nucleotides not matched to a gene: 0. Here the CDR3 DNA reads TGTGCCAGCTCACCGGGACAGTACAATGAGCAGTTCTTC. It yields the protein CASSPGQYNEQFF. The full variable domain, in which reference TRBV18 and TRBJ2-1 provide the parts outside the CDR3, is NAGVMQNPRHLVRRRGQEARLRCSPMKGHSHVYWYRQLPEEGLKFMVYLQKENIIDESGMPKERFSAEFPKEGPSILRIQQVVRGDSAAYFCASSPGQYNEQFFGPGTRLTVL.

This clone showed up just a few times. The chain employs TRBV5-6 and TRBJ2-5; unclear D gene. V lost 2 bases, J lost 1 base, and 6 bases lay in between. This CDR3 is built from 13 residues. Per germline, CDR1 SGHDT and CDR2 YYEEEE. The CDR3 loop is CASSLHVQETQYF. The CDR3 coding sequence is TGTGCCAGCAGCTTACACGTCCAAGAGACCCAGTACTTC.

The chain links TRBV7-9 to TRBJ1-6; a weak D match, TRBD1 (6 bases). Trimming left V 2 bases short and J 5 bases short, with 10 bases between. The CDR3 is made up of 15 amino acids. Germline loops: CDR1 SEHNR, CDR2 FQNEAQ (reference sequence). The CDR3 loop is CASSLTGTHNSPLHF. The CDR3 region has the DNA TGTGCCAGCAGCTTAACCGGGACACATAATTCACCCCTCCACTTT.

The chain employs TRBV27 and TRBJ1-3, with D possibly TRBD1 on 6 matching bases. This CDR3 has 17 amino acids. V shed 5 bases and J shed 4 bases, with 21 bases lying between them. In germline, CDR1 is MNHEY, CDR2 SMNVEV (reference sequence). In DNA, the CDR3 is TGTGCCAGCAGTCTTGAATACCCAGACAGGCCCGGAAACACCATATATTTT. Translated, it gives CASSLEYPDRPGNTIYF.

J is TRBJ2-2 and V is TRBV19; 12 nucleotides agree with TRBD2. V lost 3 bases to trimming and J lost 2 bases; unmatched junction nucleotides: 4. CDR1 is LNHDA and CDR2 is SQIVND in the germline V gene (reference sequence). The CDR3 covers 17 residues. DNA of the CDR3: TGTGCCAGTAGTATCCTAGCGGGAGGGCCTAACACCGGGGAGCTGTTTTTT. Translating gives CASSILAGGPNTGELFF.

The chain recombines TRBV7-3 with TRBJ2-1; the match to TRBD1 covers 7 bases. With 2 bases clipped from V and 2 bases from J, the junction kept 3 bases outside the gene matches. This CDR3 contains 15 residues. In germline, CDR1 is SGHTA, CDR2 FQGTGA. The CDR3 region is CASSLDRDTYNEQFF. The CDR3 DNA follows: TGTGCCAGCAGCTTAGACAGGGACACCTACAATGAGCAGTTCTTC.

CDR3 in amino acids: CASSPNRAVSYEQYF. The CDR3 DNA reads as TGTGCCAGCTCACCTAACAGGGCCGTCTCCTACGAGCAGTACTTC. The chain has TRBV18 and TRBJ2-7; a possible D gene is TRBD1 (6 bases). CDR1 is KGHSH, CDR2 LQKENI, per germline. V lost 3 bases, J lost 0 bases, and 12 bases lay in between. The CDR3 extends over 15 amino acids.

The chain employs TRBV6-5 and TRBJ1-4; no definite D call. The germline gives CDR1 MNHEY, CDR2 SVGAGI. This CDR3 is built from 16 residues. The V and J ends lost 2 bases and 5 bases respectively, with 15 bases between them. In nucleotides, the CDR3 is TGTGCCAGCAGTTACCCACCTCCCACACAGAATGAAAAACTGTTTTTT. It specifies CASSYPPPTQNEKLFF.

The V call is TRBV4-2, the J call TRBJ1-1; 9 bases map to TRBD1. In germline, CDR1 is LGHNA, CDR2 YNFKEQ. This CDR3 is 15 amino acids long. The trim removed 1 base at V and 6 bases at J, leaving 6 bases unmatched. This CDR3 is CASSQVGQGKAEAFF. The CDR3 nucleotides are TGTGCCAGCAGCCAAGTCGGACAGGGGAAAGCTGAAGCTTTCTTT.

This sequence joins TRBV28 and TRBJ2-1; 13 bases line up with TRBD2. J lost 6 bases, V lost 5 bases, and 10 bases had no gene match. CDR3 length: 17 amino acids. Germline V gene data show CDR1 as MDHEN and CDR2 as SYDVKM. The CDR3 bases are TGTGCCAGCAGTCCCTATCCGGGACTAGCGGGAAGCAATGAGCAGTTCTTC. It specifies CASSPYPGLAGSNEQFF.

The chain has TRBV9 and TRBJ1-1, with 7 bases matching TRBD1. The V and J ends lost 0 bases and 6 bases, in that order; junction bases with no gene match: 5. CDR3 length: 14 amino acids. Looked up from germline, CDR1 is SGDLS and CDR2 is YYNGEE. In DNA, the CDR3 is TGTGCCAGCAGCGTAGAGTCCAGGGGGTCTGAAGCTTTCTTT. Its protein is CASSVESRGSEAFF.

V and J are TRBV3-1 (or the pseudogene TRBV3-2) and TRBJ1-1; D possibly corresponds to TRBD1 (5 bases). V lost 1 base, J lost 5 bases, and 8 bases lay in between. CDR3 length: 13 residues. Germline values: CDR1 LGHDT, CDR2 YNNKEL (reference sequence). Here the CDR3 DNA reads TGTGCCAGCAGCCAAGCTACAGGAACTGAAGCTTTCTTT. Encoded protein: CASSQATGTEAFF.

The chain has TRBV5-1 and TRBJ1-3; D is uncertain. This CDR3 contains 15 residues. The V gene lost 0 bases and the J gene lost 9 bases, with 16 bases spanning the gap. From germline, CDR1 is SGHRS and CDR2 YFSETQ. The CDR3 DNA is TGCGCCAGCAGCTTGGCCGGGGAGACCCGGGGCACCATATATTTT. Its translation is CASSLAGETRGTIYF.

V usage is TRBV12-3 or TRBV12-4 and J usage is TRBJ2-1, with no clear D. CDR3 length: 12 residues. The V end was cut by 6 bases, the J end by 7 bases, with 10 bases between. CDR3 sequence: CASSYFPNEQFF. CDR3 DNA: TGTGCCAGCAGCTACTTTCCTAATGAGCAGTTCTTC.

The chain recombines TRBV7-9 with TRBJ1-3; a possible D gene is TRBD1 (5 bases). CDR3 size: 15 residues. CDR1 and CDR2 from the germline V gene are SEHNR and FQNEAQ (reference sequence). Trimming took 5 bases from V and 0 from J, leaving 11 bases between them. CDR3 loop: CASSAGRLSGNTIYF. The CDR3 DNA reads as TGTGCCAGCAGCGCGGGACGGCTCTCTGGAAACACCATATATTTT.